This entry lists 4 T cell receptor beta chains sequenced from one sample in a study of neurological immune-mediated disorders (dated by TCRdb to the late 2010s). The library was produced with 5' RACE. Sequencing used an Illumina HiSeq 2500. Starting from the raw public reads, TCRdb applied fastp trimming at Q25, assembled clones with MiXCR and retained in-frame beta chains. For every CDR3 protein sequence, its rows merge into one entry that carries the most common genes and DNA. In all, the sample holds about 14,000 distinct CDR3 sequences, and roughly 13% of those were seen once. Together, the top ten hold less than 50% of the sample. The sequenced sample consisted of CD8+ T cells from blood. The origin of the receptors is a female donor with HTLV-1-associated myelopathy (HAM/TSP).

In its sample, this clonotype was seen many times. The chain is built from TRBV6-5 and TRBJ1-3, with unresolved D. There are 14 residues in the CDR3. V lost 6 bases and J lost 2, with 11 bases in between. Germline values: CDR1 MNHEY, CDR2 SVGAGI. CDR3 in amino acids: CASRPLGTGNTIYF. In DNA form, the CDR3 reads TGTGCCAGCAGACCCCTGGGGACTGGAAACACCATATATTTT.

This clonotype was observed many times. J is TRBJ2-7 and V is TRBV20-1; either TRBD1 or TRBD2 may supply D (6 bases each). V lost 3 bases, J lost 0 bases, and 12 bases lay in between. CDR3 length equals 14 residues. CDR1 DFQATT and CDR2 SNEGSKA come from the germline V gene (reference sequence). The CDR3: CSASWGASSYEQYF. CDR3 coding DNA: TGCAGTGCTAGTTGGGGGGCCAGCTCCTACGAGCAGTACTTC.

In this sample, this clonotype turned up many times. This chain uses TRBV20-1 with TRBJ1-3; D remains unclear. Germline loops: CDR1 DFQATT, CDR2 SNEGSKA (reference sequence). V gave up 4 bases and J gave up 0 bases, with 13 bases separating them. The CDR3 is 15 amino acids. Here the CDR3 DNA reads TGCAGTGCTATCCCCGACACGAGCTCTGGAAACACCATATATTTT. Translated, it gives CSAIPDTSSGNTIYF.

This clonotype was picked up many times. This chain joins TRBV7-9 and TRBJ2-1; no clear D. CDR1 is SEHNR, CDR2 FQNEAQ, per germline (reference sequence). The CDR3 contains 14 residues. V lost 5 bases and J 7 bases, leaving 15 bases between the germline ends. The CDR3 is CASSPGSNSNEQFF. The CDR3 coding sequence is TGTGCCAGCAGCCCCGGGTCGAACTCTAATGAGCAGTTCTTC. The full variable domain, completed using reference TRBV7-9 and TRBJ2-1, is DTGVSQNPRHKITKRGQNVTFRCDPISEHNRLYWYRQTLGQGPEFLTYFQNEAQLEKSRLLSDRFSAERPKGSFSTLEIQRTEQGDSAMYLCASSPGSNSNEQFFGPGTRLTVL.